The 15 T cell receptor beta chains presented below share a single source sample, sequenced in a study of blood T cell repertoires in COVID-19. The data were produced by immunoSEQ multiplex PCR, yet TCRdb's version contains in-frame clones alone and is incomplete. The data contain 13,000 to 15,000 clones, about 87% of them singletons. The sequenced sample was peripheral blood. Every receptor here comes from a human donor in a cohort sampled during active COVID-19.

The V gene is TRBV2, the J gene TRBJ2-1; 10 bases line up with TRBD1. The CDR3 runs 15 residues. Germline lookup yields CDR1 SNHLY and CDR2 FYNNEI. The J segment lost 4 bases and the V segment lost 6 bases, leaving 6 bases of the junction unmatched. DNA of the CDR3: TGTGCCAGCAGCCCCGGGACAGGGGAATACAATGAGCAGTTCTTC. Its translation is CASSPGTGEYNEQFF.

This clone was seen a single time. The DNA of the CDR3 is TGTGCCAGTAGTTGGGCGAGCGGGAGCTCCTACAATGAGCAGTTCTTC. This encodes CASSWASGSSYNEQFF. This sequence joins TRBV19 and TRBJ2-1, with 8 bases fitting TRBD2. J gave up 0 bases and V 5 bases, and 6 bases lay outside the gene matches. This CDR3 is built from 16 residues. The germline V gene has CDR1 LNHDA and CDR2 SQIVND (reference sequence).

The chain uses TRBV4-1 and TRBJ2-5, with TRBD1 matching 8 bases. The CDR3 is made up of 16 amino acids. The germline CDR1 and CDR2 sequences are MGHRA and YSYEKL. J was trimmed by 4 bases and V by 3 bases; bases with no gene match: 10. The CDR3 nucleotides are TGCGCCAGCAGCCAGGACGGGACAGGTTTTACAGAGACCCAGTACTTC. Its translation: CASSQDGTGFTETQYF.

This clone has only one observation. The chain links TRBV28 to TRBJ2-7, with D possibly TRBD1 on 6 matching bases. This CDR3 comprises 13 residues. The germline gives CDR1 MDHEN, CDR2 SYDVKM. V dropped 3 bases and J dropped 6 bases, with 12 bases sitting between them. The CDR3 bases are TGTGCCAGCAGTTTTGGGACAAAGCTCGAGCAGTACTTC. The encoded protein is CASSFGTKLEQYF.

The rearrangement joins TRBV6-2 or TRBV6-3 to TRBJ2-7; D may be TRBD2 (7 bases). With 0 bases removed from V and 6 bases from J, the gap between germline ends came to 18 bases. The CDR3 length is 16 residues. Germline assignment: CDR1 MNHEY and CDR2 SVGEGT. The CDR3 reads CASSYSPGGPDGEQYF. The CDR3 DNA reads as TGTGCCAGCAGTTACTCGCCGGGGGGCCCGGACGGCGAGCAGTACTTC.

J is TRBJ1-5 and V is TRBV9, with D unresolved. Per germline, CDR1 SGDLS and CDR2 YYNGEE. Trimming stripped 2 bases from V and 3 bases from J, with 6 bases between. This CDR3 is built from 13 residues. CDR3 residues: CASSVAANQPQHF. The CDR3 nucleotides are TGTGCCAGCAGCGTGGCTGCCAATCAGCCCCAGCATTTT.

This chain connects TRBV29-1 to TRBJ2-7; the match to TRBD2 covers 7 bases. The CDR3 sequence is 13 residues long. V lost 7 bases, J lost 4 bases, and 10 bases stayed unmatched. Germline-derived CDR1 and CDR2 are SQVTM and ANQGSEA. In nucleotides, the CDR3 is TGCAGCGGCTCGAAGGGGAGGGAATACGAGCAGTACTTC. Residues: CSGSKGREYEQYF.

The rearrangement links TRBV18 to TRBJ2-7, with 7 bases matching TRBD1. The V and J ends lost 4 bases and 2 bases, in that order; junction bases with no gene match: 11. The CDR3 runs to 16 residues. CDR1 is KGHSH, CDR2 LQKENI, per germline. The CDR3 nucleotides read TGTGCCAGCTCACTAACAGCCGGGACAGACACCTACGAGCAGTACTTC. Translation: CASSLTAGTDTYEQYF.

CDR3 sequence (DNA): TGTGCCAGCAGTTCACTAGGCCACAATGAGCAGTTCTTC. This gives the protein CASSSLGHNEQFF. This sequence joins TRBV6-2 or TRBV6-3 and TRBJ2-1; maybe TRBD2 (5 bases). The CDR3 loop spans 13 amino acids. V was shortened by 4 bases and J by 5 bases, with 9 bases between the two germline ends. The germline V gene encodes CDR1 MNHEY and CDR2 SVGEGT.

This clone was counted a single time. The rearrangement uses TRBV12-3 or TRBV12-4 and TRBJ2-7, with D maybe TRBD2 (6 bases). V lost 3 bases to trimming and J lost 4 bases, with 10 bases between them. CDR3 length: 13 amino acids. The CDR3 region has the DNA TGTGCCAGCAGTTTGGGGGGAGGTTACGAGCAGTACTTC. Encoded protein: CASSLGGGYEQYF.

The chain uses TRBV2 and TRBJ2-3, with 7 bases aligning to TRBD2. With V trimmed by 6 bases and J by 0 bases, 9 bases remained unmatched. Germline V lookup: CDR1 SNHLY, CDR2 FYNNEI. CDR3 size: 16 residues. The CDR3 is CASSKSPSGSTDTQYF. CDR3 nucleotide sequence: TGTGCCAGCAGCAAAAGCCCTAGCGGTAGCACAGATACGCAGTATTTT.

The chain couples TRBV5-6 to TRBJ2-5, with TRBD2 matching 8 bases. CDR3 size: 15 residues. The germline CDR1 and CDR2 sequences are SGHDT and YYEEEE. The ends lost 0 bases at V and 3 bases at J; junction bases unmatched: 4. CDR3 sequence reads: CASSLGLAGKETQYF. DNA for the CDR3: TGTGCCAGCAGCTTGGGATTAGCGGGGAAAGAGACCCAGTACTTC.

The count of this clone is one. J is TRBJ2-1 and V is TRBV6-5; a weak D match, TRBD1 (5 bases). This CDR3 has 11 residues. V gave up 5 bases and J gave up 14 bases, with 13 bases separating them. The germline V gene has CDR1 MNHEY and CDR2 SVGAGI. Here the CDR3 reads CASSQGGKEFF. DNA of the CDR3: TGTGCCAGCAGTCAGGGTGGGAAGGAGTTCTTC.

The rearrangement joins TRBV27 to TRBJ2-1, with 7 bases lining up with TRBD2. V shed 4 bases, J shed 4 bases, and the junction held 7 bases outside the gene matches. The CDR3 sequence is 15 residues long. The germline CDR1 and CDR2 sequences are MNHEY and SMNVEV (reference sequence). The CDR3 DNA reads TGTGCCAGCAGTTGGAGGCGGGAGTCTTACAATGAGCAGTTCTTC. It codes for CASSWRRESYNEQFF.

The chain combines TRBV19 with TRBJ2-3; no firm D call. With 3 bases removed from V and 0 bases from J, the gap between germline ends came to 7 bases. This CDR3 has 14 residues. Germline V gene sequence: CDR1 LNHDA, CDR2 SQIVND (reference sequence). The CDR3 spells CASSIFGSTDTQYF. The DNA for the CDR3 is TGTGCCAGTAGTATTTTCGGGAGCACAGATACGCAGTATTTT.